The entry below gives a single T cell receptor beta chain sequence along with its context. Amplification used 60 V beta primers and 13 J beta primers. Some clones are missing from TCRdb's copy, which holds only in-frame ones; the method was immunoSEQ multiplex PCR. The sample lists about 99,000 clones, 75% to 85% occurring once. This CDR3 has 16 amino acids. J gave up 4 bases and V 5 bases, and 10 bases lay outside the gene matches. Germline V lookup: CDR1 SGHTA, CDR2 FQGNSA. The data were obtained in a study of glioma-infiltrating T cells after dendritic cell vaccination. Study-level background: Patients had newly diagnosed or recurrent glioblastoma and received dendritic cell vaccines.

The clonotype comes from a human donor with glioblastoma. The chain uses TRBV7-2 and TRBJ2-2; the match to TRBD1 covers 7 bases. The source was blood, collected before dendritic cell vaccination. CDR3 sequence (DNA): TGTGCCAGCAGCCAAAACGCTAGGGGGCTCACCGGGGAGCTGTTTTTT. Translating it yields CASSQNARGLTGELFF.